These 27 T cell receptor beta chains originate from one sample sequenced in a study of long-term antiretroviral therapy in people with HIV. They ran version v3.0 of the immunoSEQ assay at survey level. This table comes from immunoSEQ multiplex PCR, and its TCRdb copy is limited to in-frame clones, with some not included. The repertoire holds some 29,000 clones, with roughly 90% as singletons. The sample was unsorted PBMCs, taken 0.5 years after starting antiretroviral therapy. These receptors all come from a young woman with HIV.

This clone appeared a single time. This chain connects TRBV19 to TRBJ1-1; D might be TRBD1 (5 bases). The germline V gene encodes CDR1 LNHDA and CDR2 SQIVND (reference sequence). Trimming removed 8 bases at V and 5 bases at J, with 15 bases between. The CDR3 spans 13 residues. Here the CDR3 DNA reads TGTGCCAGTGCCGGGGCGGCGAGGACTGAAGCTTTCTTT. It is translated as CASAGAARTEAFF.

CDR3: CASSSPNTEAFF. The CDR3 DNA reads TGTGCCAGCAGCTCCCCAAACACTGAAGCTTTCTTT. This chain connects TRBV7-2 to TRBJ1-1; no firm D call. Germline CDR1 reads SGHTA; CDR2 reads FQGNSA. V gave up 4 bases and J gave up 2 bases, with 5 bases separating them. The CDR3 spans 12 residues.

The chain employs TRBV27 and TRBJ2-1, with 8 bases lining up with TRBD2. Per the germline V gene, CDR1 is MNHEY and CDR2 is SMNVEV (reference sequence). The CDR3 length is 13 residues. The trim removed 6 bases at V and 4 bases at J, leaving 2 bases unmatched. CDR3 sequence reads: CASRLAVYNEQFF. The CDR3 DNA is TGTGCCAGCAGACTAGCGGTGTACAATGAGCAGTTCTTC.

The J gene is TRBJ2-7, the V gene TRBV6-1; 8 nucleotides agree with TRBD2. The CDR3 loop spans 15 amino acids. Trimming took 4 bases from V and 0 from J; bases not matched to a gene: 5. Looked up from germline, CDR1 is MNHNS and CDR2 is SASEGT. Written as DNA, the CDR3 is TGTGCCAGCAGTGCCACTAGCGGCATCTCCTACGAGCAGTACTTC. Amino acid sequence: CASSATSGISYEQYF.

This sequence joins TRBV6-5 and TRBJ2-7, with a weak D call TRBD2 (6 bases). CDR3 length equals 15 residues. The V gene lost 0 bases and the J gene lost 3 bases, with 12 bases spanning the gap. Germline V CDR1 and CDR2: MNHEY, SVGAGI. The CDR3 is CASSYSKKRVYEQYF. The CDR3 DNA is TGTGCCAGCAGTTACTCGAAGAAGCGGGTCTACGAGCAGTACTTC.

In this sample, this clone turned up once. The chain combines TRBV5-1 with TRBJ2-1; a possible D gene is TRBD2 (5 bases). Trimming left V 0 bases short and J 8 bases short, with 18 bases between. The germline V gene encodes CDR1 SGHRS and CDR2 YFSETQ. The length of the CDR3 is 16 residues. The CDR3 nucleotides are TGCGCCAGCAGCTTGGAAGGTCGGGGTTCCCTGGATGAGCAGTTCTTC. This encodes CASSLEGRGSLDEQFF. The whole variable domain, filled in from reference TRBV5-1 and TRBJ2-1, reads KAGVTQTPRYLIKTRGQQVTLSCSPISGHRSVSWYQQTPGQGLQFLFEYFSETQRNKGNFPGRFSGRQFSNSRSEMNVSTLELGDSALYLCASSLEGRGSLDEQFFGPGTRLTVL.

The chain is built from TRBV7-3 and TRBJ2-7, with D perhaps assigned TRBD1 or TRBD2 (5 bases each). The germline CDR1 and CDR2 sequences are SGHTA and FQGTGA. This CDR3 spans 14 amino acids. The germline V and J ends were trimmed by 6 bases and 6 bases, with 18 bases remaining between them. CDR3 residues: CASRSPSQGAEQYF. The CDR3 DNA follows: TGTGCCAGCAGATCCCCCTCCCAGGGAGCCGAGCAGTACTTC.

The rearrangement uses TRBV4-1 and TRBJ2-4; D call uncertain. V was clipped by 0 bases and J by 2 bases, with 8 bases between them. The CDR3 is 15 amino acids. CDR1 and CDR2 (germline): MGHRA, YSYEKL. CDR3 protein: CASSQERPTKNIQYF. CDR3 sequence (DNA): TGCGCCAGCAGCCAAGAGCGACCCACCAAAAACATTCAGTACTTC.

This chain connects TRBV19 to TRBJ2-5; 15 nucleotides line up with TRBD2. The CDR3 contains 17 residues. V was clipped by 7 bases and J by 5 bases; unmatched bases: 11. Germline lookup yields CDR1 LNHDA and CDR2 SQIVND (reference sequence). The CDR3 sequence: CASTLGGLAGGPETQYF. CDR3 sequence (DNA): TGTGCCAGTACCCTAGGAGGACTAGCGGGAGGGCCCGAGACCCAGTACTTC.

V gene TRBV6-4 combines with J gene TRBJ1-5; D gene uncertain. Trimming removed 0 bases at V and 5 bases at J, with 11 bases between. This CDR3 is 15 amino acids long. Germline CDR1 and CDR2: MRHNA and SNTAGT. The CDR3 protein is CASSDSGMEDQPQHF. CDR3 DNA sequence: TGTGCCAGCAGTGACTCTGGGATGGAGGATCAGCCCCAGCATTTT.

This clone was seen just once. The genes are TRBV4-3 and TRBJ1-5; no reliable D call. The CDR3 is 15 amino acids. Per the germline V gene, CDR1 is LGHNA and CDR2 is YSLEER. Trimming pared 0 bases from V and 4 bases from J, leaving 10 bases between. The CDR3, as DNA: TGCGCCAGCAGCCAAGATTTGGGTACAAATCAGCCCCAGCATTTT. It codes for CASSQDLGTNQPQHF.

This sequence joins TRBV7-2 and TRBJ1-6; tentatively, D is TRBD1 (6 bases). The V end was cut by 5 bases, the J end by 10 bases, with 21 bases between. The germline gives CDR1 SGHTA, CDR2 FQGNSA. The CDR3 has 16 residues. The DNA of the CDR3 is TGTGCCAGCAGCCTGACTCGTGGGGGGCGCGGCTCACCCCTCCACTTT. This codes for CASSLTRGGRGSPLHF.

The chain recombines TRBV6-1 with TRBJ2-3; tentatively, D is TRBD2 (7 bases). Deletions cut 7 bases from V and 3 bases from J, with 17 bases between. In germline, CDR1 is MNHNS, CDR2 SASEGT. The CDR3 is made up of 15 amino acids. The CDR3 sequence: CASTVWGRGTDTQYF. DNA of the CDR3: TGTGCCAGCACCGTCTGGGGGAGGGGGACAGATACGCAGTATTTT.

This clone was found once. V gene TRBV19 combines with J gene TRBJ2-7; a possible D gene is TRBD1 (5 bases). This CDR3 spans 14 amino acids. Germline CDR1 LNHDA, CDR2 SQIVND (reference sequence). Trimming cost V 7 bases and J 4 bases, with 17 bases left between them. The CDR3 protein is CASTTTAYSYEQYF. The CDR3 nucleotides read TGTGCCAGTACAACGACAGCCTACTCTTACGAGCAGTACTTC.

The genes are TRBV7-8 and TRBJ2-3; 8 bases line up with TRBD2. The CDR3 has 17 residues. J gave up 5 bases and V 0 bases, and 10 bases lay outside the gene matches. Germline values: CDR1 SGHVS, CDR2 FQNEAQ. CDR3 in amino acids: CASSLALQREFIDTQYF. CDR3 nucleotide sequence: TGTGCCAGCAGCTTAGCGCTTCAGCGGGAGTTTATAGATACGCAGTATTTT.

The chain couples TRBV4-3 to TRBJ1-2, with D unclear. This CDR3 spans 17 amino acids. Trimming took 2 bases from V and 3 from J, leaving 19 bases between them. Germline V gene data show CDR1 as LGHNA and CDR2 as YSLEER. CDR3 loop: CASSQFSQGRLHYGYTF. The CDR3 DNA follows: TGCGCCAGCAGCCAATTCTCGCAAGGCAGACTTCACTATGGCTACACCTTC.

The J gene is TRBJ2-7, the V gene TRBV4-3, with 7 bases aligning to TRBD2. CDR1 is LGHNA and CDR2 is YSLEER in the germline V gene. J gave up 6 bases and V 0 bases, and 2 bases lay outside the gene matches. The CDR3 covers 13 residues. The CDR3: CASSQDPGGEQYF. In DNA, the CDR3 is TGCGCCAGCAGCCAAGACCCGGGGGGCGAGCAGTACTTC.

The gene calls are TRBV11-2 and TRBJ2-3, with D tentatively TRBD2 (6 bases). Trimming pared 8 bases from V and 1 base from J, leaving 19 bases between. This CDR3 contains 16 residues. Germline V gene lookup returns CDR1 SGHAT and CDR2 FQNNGV. Written as DNA, the CDR3 is TGTGCCAGCGGGGTTCTTACCGGGGGACGCACAGATACGCAGTATTTT. Amino acids: CASGVLTGGRTDTQYF.

On this clone: Relative to the germline gene, one junction end is altered; a read error may explain this. CDR3: CASSQGLEGELTGELFF. The DNA for the CDR3 is TGCGCCAGCAGCCAAGGTTTGGAGGGAGAGTTAACCGGGGAGCTGTTTTTT. This sequence joins TRBV5-4 and TRBJ2-2, with TRBD2 as a possible D gene (6 bases). This CDR3 is built from 17 residues. Germline values: CDR1 SGHNT, CDR2 YYREEE (reference sequence).

In its sample, this clone was seen once. The chain combines TRBV9 with TRBJ2-7, with 8 bases lining up with TRBD2. Germline assignment: CDR1 SGDLS and CDR2 YYNGEE. The CDR3 runs to 15 residues. Unmatched junction bases numbered 7, after V lost 0 bases and J lost 5 bases. The CDR3 is CASSVGSGRTDEQYF. The CDR3 DNA reads as TGTGCCAGCAGCGTAGGGAGCGGGAGAACGGACGAGCAGTACTTC.

The V gene is TRBV19, the J gene TRBJ2-3; D gene unclear. Germline V lookup: CDR1 LNHDA, CDR2 SQIVND (reference sequence). The CDR3 is made up of 15 amino acids. V was clipped by 9 bases and J by 0 bases, with 16 bases between them. CDR3 amino acids: CASRSAAASTDTQYF. In DNA form, the CDR3 reads TGTGCCAGCCGATCCGCGGCAGCGAGCACAGATACGCAGTATTTT.

The CDR3 sequence is CASSLGHKTYEQYF. DNA for the CDR3: TGTGCCAGCAGCTTAGGACACAAAACCTACGAGCAGTACTTC. This rearrangement joins TRBV7-8 to TRBJ2-7; D gene unclear. Per germline, CDR1 SGHVS and CDR2 FQNEAQ. This CDR3 region has 14 residues. Trimming took 1 base from V and 2 from J, leaving 9 bases between them.

This clone occurred once. The J gene is TRBJ2-1, the V gene TRBV28; 7 nucleotides align to TRBD1. The CDR3 is 17 residues long. Unmatched junction bases numbered 16, after V lost 3 bases and J lost 8 bases. Germline CDR1 is MDHEN and CDR2 is SYDVKM. The CDR3 loop reads CASSFPAMGQLGDEQFF. The DNA of the CDR3 is TGTGCCAGCAGTTTTCCGGCAATGGGACAGCTAGGCGATGAGCAGTTCTTC. Complete variable domain (other parts from reference TRBV28 and TRBJ2-1): DVKVTQSSRYLVKRTGEKVFLECVQDMDHENMFWYRQDPGLGLRLIYFSYDVKMKEKGDIPEGYSVSREKKERFSLILESASTNQTSMYLCASSFPAMGQLGDEQFFGPGTRLTVL.

The V call is TRBV11-1, the J call TRBJ2-1, with 7 bases identical to TRBD2. Germline CDR1 is SGHAT and CDR2 is FQDESV (reference sequence). The CDR3 sequence is 15 residues long. With 5 bases clipped from V and 0 bases from J, the junction kept 4 bases outside the gene matches. The CDR3 here is CASSTSVGSYNEQFF. The CDR3 DNA follows: TGTGCCAGCAGCACTAGCGTGGGCTCCTACAATGAGCAGTTCTTC.

This clone was recorded once. The V call is TRBV28, the J call TRBJ2-1; D call uncertain. From germline, CDR1 is MDHEN and CDR2 SYDVKM. V lost 5 bases to trimming and J lost 2 bases, with 7 bases between them. The CDR3 has 13 amino acids. The CDR3 bases are TGTGCCAGCAGTCTCAGTACCTACAATGAGCAGTTCTTC. Translating it yields CASSLSTYNEQFF.

The rearrangement uses TRBV28 and TRBJ1-6; D may be TRBD1 (6 bases). This CDR3 is 14 amino acids long. The germline CDR1 and CDR2 sequences are MDHEN and SYDVKM. V shed 5 bases and J shed 6 bases, with 11 bases lying between them. The CDR3 DNA reads as TGTGCCAGCAGTCTAACAGGGCTTAATTCACCCCTCCACTTT. Translated: CASSLTGLNSPLHF. Based on the CDR3 plus reference TRBV28 and TRBJ1-6, the full variable domain is DVKVTQSSRYLVKRTGEKVFLECVQDMDHENMFWYRQDPGLGLRLIYFSYDVKMKEKGDIPEGYSVSREKKERFSLILESASTNQTSMYLCASSLTGLNSPLHFGNGTRLTVT.

The gene calls are TRBV4-3 and TRBJ2-3; D is possibly TRBD2 (5 bases). Germline-derived CDR1 and CDR2 are LGHNA and YSLEER. This CDR3 region has 15 residues. V was shortened by 3 bases and J by 2 bases, with 12 bases between the two germline ends. CDR3 sequence (DNA): TGCGCCAGCAGCCACCGCCCGGGGAACACAGATACGCAGTATTTT. Translating it yields CASSHRPGNTDTQYF.